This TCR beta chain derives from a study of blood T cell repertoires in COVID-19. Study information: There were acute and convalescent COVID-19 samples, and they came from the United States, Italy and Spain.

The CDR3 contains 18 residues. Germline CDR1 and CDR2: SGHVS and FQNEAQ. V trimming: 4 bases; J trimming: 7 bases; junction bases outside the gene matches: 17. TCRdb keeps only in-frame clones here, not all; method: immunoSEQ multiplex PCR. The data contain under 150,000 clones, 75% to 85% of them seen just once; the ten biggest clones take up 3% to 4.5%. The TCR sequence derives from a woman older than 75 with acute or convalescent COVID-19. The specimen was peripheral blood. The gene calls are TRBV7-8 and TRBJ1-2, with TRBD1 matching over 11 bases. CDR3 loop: CASSSRDRGGEVTSGYTF. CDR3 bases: TGTGCCAGCAGCTCAAGGGACAGGGGGGGTGAAGTTACCTCTGGCTACACCTTC.